This is a list of T cell receptor beta chains from one sample in a study of a mutant IDH1 vaccine in newly diagnosed glioma. Sequenced by immunoSEQ multiplex PCR; TCRdb stores in-frame clones only, minus some. Of about 65,000 clones in the sample, roughly 81% were seen once. Their antigens remain unidentified. Sequenced material: PBMCs, taken from a glioma patient whose treatment included an IDH1 peptide vaccine. The source of these receptors is a man aged 30-40 years with glioma. The conserved cysteine and the conserved F or W are not part of the CDR3 here. The D gene is left open where the match is weak.

. | 14 | TRBV10-1 | ASSPAGTPVMRGYT
TRBD1 | 15 | TRBV14 | ASSQDRGGSTNEKLF
TRBD1 | 16 | TRBV11-3 | ASSPRTGGASGANVLT
TRBD1 | 14 | TRBV10-3 | AVSEPGQASSYEQY
. | 12 | TRBV27 | ASSPQGWAYEQY
. | 12 | TRBV6-6 | ASSREWVGSPLH
. | 15 | TRBV21-1 | ASSKLWTVKVDYGYT
. | 13 | TRBV9 | ASSPQGNLNNEQF
. | 10 | TRBV28 | ASDGPSYEQY
. | 14 | TRBV4-1 | ASSQVAQGGNQPQH
TRBD1 | 14 | TRBV4-1 | ASSQPGTGGSYEQY
. | 10 | TRBV13 | ASSLRRNEQF
. | 15 | TRBV28 | ASKRWQGNHSNQPQH
. | 13 | TRBV19 | ASSIDLLRATEAF
TRBD2 | 14 | TRBV4-2 | ASSSRTSGGADTQY
. | 10 | TRBV10-2 | ASSDLGGEQF
. | 12 | TRBV11-2 | ASSPGVMNTEAF
TRBD2 | 14 | TRBV9 | ASSSGLAGEVWEQF
. | 13 | TRBV19 | ASSIVRGSNQPQH
TRBD2 | 13 | TRBV5-1 | ASSFSGGAGNEQF
. | 11 | TRBV4-2 | ASSQESGSPLH
TRBD1 | 16 | TRBV11-2 | ASSWGVMRRGRQGGYT
TRBD1 | 14 | TRBV27 | ASSSFSGTGKQPQH
. | 12 | TRBV6-5 | ASSYSRSNQPQH
. | 15 | TRBV2 | ASSQWGAGGNTGELF
. | 13 | TRBV18 | ASSLTGEGSSPLH
. | 13 | TRBV11-3 | ASSWIPGGLDEQY
. | 12 | TRBV5-1 | ASSLLGYQETQY
. | 9 | TRBV27 | ASSGGDGYT
TRBD1 | 13 | TRBV5-4 | ASSGDRGHLNEQY
TRBD1 | 14 | TRBV11-2 | ASSSETGDSYNEQF
. | 12 | TRBV5-5 | ASSLLPSNEKLF
. | 13 | TRBV15 | ATSRDRVQADTQY
. | 10 | TRBV5-1 | ASSELPETQY
. | 11 | TRBV4-2 | ASSQAIGSGYT
. | 15 | TRBV2 | ASSESHMRGLGTEAF
. | 11 | TRBV28 | ASSLLDIRGYT
TRBD1 | 13 | TRBV19 | ASSMGTGGYQPQH
. | 11 | TRBV18 | ASSQGLGQPQH
. | 11 | TRBV14 | ASSQGMGTEAF
TRBD1 | 13 | TRBV19 | ASSAGTGGDYGYT
. | 16 | TRBV10-3 | AIIRVWSFAGQEETQY
TRBD1 | 11 | TRBV7-9 | ASRKGQVYEQY
. | 13 | TRBV19 | ASSIRGGSTDTQY
. | 14 | TRBV5-1 | ASSVGQLSSYNEQF
. | 13 | TRBV15 | ATSSPGRREWEQY